One sample yielded the 29 T cell receptor beta chains listed below, sequenced in a study of beta chain features in type 1 diabetes. Their target antigens are unknown. Findings and caveats of the study: Type 1 diabetes patients had TCRB CDR3s that were shorter (moderately but significantly so) in all four CD4+ subsets.

Expressed TCRB transcripts were sequenced because the isolated RNA had all been reverse transcribed beforehand. TCRdb keeps only in-frame clones here, not all; method: immunoSEQ multiplex PCR. The repertoire holds some 660,000 clones, with around 15% as singletons. The specimen sequenced was naive CD4+ T cells from blood. These receptor sequences come from a young man with type 1 diabetes.

CDR3 amino acids: CASSLVAQWGTGELFF. DNA for the CDR3: TGTGCCAGCAGCTTAGTTGCCCAGTGGGGCACCGGGGAGCTGTTTTTT. The chain has TRBV11-2 and TRBJ2-2; no clear D gene. The CDR3 spans 16 residues. Germline V gives CDR1 SGHAT, CDR2 FQNNGV. Trimming stripped 1 base from V and 4 bases from J, with 13 bases between.

The rearrangement joins TRBV14 to TRBJ1-3, with D perhaps TRBD1 (5 bases). The V end lost 3 bases, the J end lost 3 bases, and 15 bases lay between the germline ends. The CDR3 totals 16 residues. The germline V gene has CDR1 SGHDN and CDR2 FVKESK. As DNA, the CDR3 is TGTGCCAGCAGCCAGGGGCATAGGGCAAGTGGAAACACCATATATTTT. It yields the protein CASSQGHRASGNTIYF.

The V and J genes are TRBV2 and TRBJ2-5, with TRBD1 matching 8 bases. Germline V lookup: CDR1 SNHLY, CDR2 FYNNEI. Trimming cost V 4 bases and J 2 bases; bases outside gene matches: 15. The CDR3 contains 18 residues. The CDR3 DNA is TGTGCCAGCAGTGTGGCAGGGATTCTTAGGACAGGGCAAGAGACCCAGTACTTC. Its protein product is CASSVAGILRTGQETQYF.

The chain carries TRBV4-3 and TRBJ1-2; 7 bases fit TRBD1. The CDR3 contains 13 residues. Germline trimming cut 3 bases from V and 6 bases from J; bases unmatched to any gene: 4. Germline lookup yields CDR1 LGHNA and CDR2 YSLEER. The DNA of the CDR3 is TGCGCCAGCAGCCAGTCCACAGGGGATGGCTACACCTTC. This sequence encodes CASSQSTGDGYTF.

This clone was counted only a few times. The chain recombines TRBV4-3 with TRBJ2-7; 7 nucleotides line up with TRBD1. This CDR3 has 16 amino acids. Germline V lookup: CDR1 LGHNA, CDR2 YSLEER. V dropped 1 base and J dropped 0; count of bases not matched to a gene: 6. The CDR3 region is CASSQGVDRSSYEQYF. The CDR3 nucleotides are TGCGCCAGCAGCCAAGGAGTGGACAGGAGCTCCTACGAGCAGTACTTC.

The chain employs TRBV2 and TRBJ2-5, with 8 positions matching TRBD2. This CDR3 spans 14 amino acids. The junction had 8 bases not matched to a gene; V was cut back by 7 bases and J by 4 bases. Germline assignment: CDR1 SNHLY and CDR2 FYNNEI. CDR3 residues: CASTLAGRAETQYF. The CDR3 DNA follows: TGTGCCAGCACCTTAGCGGGACGGGCAGAGACCCAGTACTTC.

The chain joins TRBV4-3 to TRBJ1-2; D is uncertain. CDR1 is LGHNA, CDR2 YSLEER, per germline. V was trimmed by 0 bases and J by 5 bases, leaving 10 bases between them. The CDR3 is 14 amino acids. In DNA form, the CDR3 reads TGCGCCAGCAGCCAAGATCTAGGCTTTTATGGCTACACCTTC. It specifies CASSQDLGFYGYTF.

This clone has more than one count but fewer than ten. The rearrangement uses TRBV4-2 and TRBJ2-1; TRBD2 might be the D (6 bases). CDR3 length: 14 residues. The V gene lost 4 bases and the J gene lost 8 bases, with 15 bases spanning the gap. In germline, CDR1 is LGHNA, CDR2 YNFKEQ. CDR3 amino acids: CASSRGDGIDEQFF. CDR3 DNA: TGTGCCAGCAGCCGGGGGGACGGAATCGATGAGCAGTTCTTC.

This clone was counted between two and nine times. Other DNA sequences in this specimen translate into the identical CDR3. The chain employs TRBV5-4 and TRBJ2-3; no firm D call. The CDR3 sequence is 12 residues long. The V end lost 0 bases, the J end lost 4 bases, and 3 bases lay between the germline ends. The germline gives CDR1 SGHNT, CDR2 YYREEE (reference sequence). The CDR3 reads CASSLEADTQYF. The CDR3 nucleotides are TGTGCCAGCAGCTTGGAAGCAGATACGCAGTATTTT.

This chain links TRBV7-2 with TRBJ2-7, with 9 bases lining up with TRBD2. The CDR3 covers 15 residues. Trimming at V came to 3 bases and at J to 3 bases, leaving 6 bases not matched to a gene. The germline CDR1 and CDR2 sequences are SGHTA and FQGNSA. The CDR3 region is CASSLPSGTGYEQYF. Written as DNA, the CDR3 is TGTGCCAGCAGCTTGCCTAGCGGGACCGGCTACGAGCAGTACTTC.

This clone was seen only a few times. V and J are TRBV5-1 and TRBJ2-7; D is possibly TRBD1 or TRBD2 (6 bases each). Germline CDR1 and CDR2: SGHRS and YFSETQ. This CDR3 is built from 15 residues. With 5 bases removed from V and 0 bases from J, the gap between germline ends came to 15 bases. The CDR3 reads CASSPRGGPSYEQYF. CDR3 DNA sequence: TGCGCCAGCAGTCCCAGAGGGGGGCCCTCCTACGAGCAGTACTTC. The full variable domain, completed using reference TRBV5-1 and TRBJ2-7, is KAGVTQTPRYLIKTRGQQVTLSCSPISGHRSVSWYQQTPGQGLQFLFEYFSETQRNKGNFPGRFSGRQFSNSRSEMNVSTLELGDSALYLCASSPRGGPSYEQYFGPGTRLTVT.

This clone was counted between two and nine times. The chain links TRBV18 to TRBJ1-1; tentatively, D is TRBD1 (6 bases). The CDR3 contains 15 residues. Trimming cost V 4 bases and J 0 bases, with 12 bases left between them. Germline CDR1 and CDR2: KGHSH and LQKENI. CDR3 sequence: CASSRRTDMNTEAFF. The CDR3 DNA follows: TGTGCCAGCTCACGAAGGACAGACATGAACACTGAAGCTTTCTTT.

This clone was seen a few times. V gene TRBV4-3 combines with J gene TRBJ1-1; unclear D gene. Germline loops: CDR1 LGHNA, CDR2 YSLEER. Trimming took 5 bases from V and 4 from J, leaving 11 bases between them. The CDR3 is made up of 13 amino acids. The CDR3 spells CASSYRRTTEAFF. The CDR3 DNA reads TGCGCCAGCAGCTACCGACGGACCACTGAAGCTTTCTTT.

The chain combines TRBV19 with TRBJ2-1, with TRBD1 matching 8 bases. V lost 5 bases to trimming and J lost 4 bases; unmatched junction nucleotides: 7. The CDR3 contains 15 residues. Germline V gives CDR1 LNHDA, CDR2 SQIVND (reference sequence). In DNA, the CDR3 is TGTGCCAGTAGTTTCGGGACAGGCGGGTACAATGAGCAGTTCTTC. The encoded protein is CASSFGTGGYNEQFF.

The chain couples TRBV11-3 to TRBJ2-6; D uncertain. CDR1 is SGHNT and CDR2 is YENEEA in the germline V gene. V was trimmed by 4 bases and J by 0 bases, leaving 7 bases between them. This CDR3 has 15 residues. For the CDR3, the DNA is TGTGCCAGCAGCTCACGGCTCTCTGGGGCCAACGTCCTGACTTTC. It yields the protein CASSSRLSGANVLTF.

As concerns this clone: The same CDR3 can be traced to other DNA sequences in this sample. This chain uses TRBV6-5 with TRBJ1-1; perhaps TRBD1 as D (5 bases). The germline V gene has CDR1 MNHEY and CDR2 SVGAGI. V was pared by 5 bases and J by 0 bases, with 7 bases between. The CDR3 is made up of 13 amino acids. CDR3 DNA: TGTGCCAGCAGTCTGACAGTGAACACTGAAGCTTTCTTT. It specifies CASSLTVNTEAFF.

CDR3: CSVEEHALEKLFF. CDR3 in DNA: TGCAGCGTTGAAGAACACGCTCTTGAAAAACTGTTTTTT. The chain employs TRBV29-1 and TRBJ1-4; D is unresolved. The germline CDR1 and CDR2 sequences are SQVTM and ANQGSEA. Trimming shortened V by 0 bases and J by 7 bases, and 9 bases separated the two germline ends. CDR3 length: 13 amino acids.

The V and J genes are TRBV29-1 and TRBJ1-1, with D possibly matching TRBD1 (5 bases). V was clipped by 8 bases and J by 1 base, with 17 bases between them. CDR1 and CDR2 from the germline V gene are SQVTM and ANQGSEA. The CDR3 contains 14 residues. The CDR3 DNA reads as TGCAGCTCCTCTCCGCCGGGGACGAACACTGAAGCTTTCTTT. It specifies CSSSPPGTNTEAFF.

This clone was picked up a small number of times. This rearrangement joins TRBV5-1 to TRBJ2-7; maybe TRBD2 (6 bases). The germline V and J ends were trimmed by 2 bases and 0 bases, with 18 bases remaining between them. The germline gives CDR1 SGHRS, CDR2 YFSETQ. CDR3 length equals 17 residues. CDR3 sequence: CASSFRPRVADSYEQYF. CDR3 sequence (DNA): TGCGCCAGCAGCTTCCGCCCTCGGGTAGCGGACTCCTACGAGCAGTACTTC.

The genes are TRBV9 and TRBJ2-1; TRBD2 agrees at 8 bases. The junction had 6 bases not matched to a gene; V was cut back by 7 bases and J by 0 bases. Germline values: CDR1 SGDLS, CDR2 YYNGEE. This CDR3 region has 15 residues. The CDR3 here is CASSAGLDSYNEQFF. CDR3 nucleotides: TGTGCCAGCTCCGCGGGACTAGACTCCTACAATGAGCAGTTCTTC.

This chain links TRBV13 with TRBJ2-7; TRBD2 aligns across 13 bases. Germline V CDR1 and CDR2: PRHDT, FYEKMQ (reference sequence). The CDR3 length is 17 residues. The V and J ends lost 5 bases and 0 bases, in that order; junction bases with no gene match: 7. The CDR3 bases are TGTGCCAGCAGCGGCCCCGGGACTAGCGGGATCTCCTACGAGCAGTACTTC. Translated: CASSGPGTSGISYEQYF.

The J gene is TRBJ1-1, the V gene TRBV4-2, with TRBD1 as a possible D gene (5 bases). Germline V gene lookup returns CDR1 LGHNA and CDR2 YNFKEQ. With 6 bases removed from V and 0 bases from J, the gap between germline ends came to 11 bases. The CDR3 spans 14 residues. The CDR3 nucleotides are TGTGCCAGCAGTCGCAGGGTTATGAACACTGAAGCTTTCTTT. It is translated as CASSRRVMNTEAFF.

A word on this clone: Other DNA sequences in the same sample also yield this CDR3. CDR3: CASSSGQGTDTQYF. The CDR3 coding sequence is TGTGCCAGCAGTTCGGGACAGGGCACAGATACGCAGTATTTT. The chain links TRBV6-5 to TRBJ2-3; 8 bases are a match to TRBD1. The germline V gene encodes CDR1 MNHEY and CDR2 SVGAGI. CDR3 length: 14 amino acids. V gave up 4 bases and J gave up 1 base; unmatched junction bases: 1.

This clone was detected only a few times. The chain is built from TRBV28 and TRBJ2-1; the match to TRBD1 covers 8 bases. J was trimmed by 15 bases and V by 6 bases; bases with no gene match: 13. This CDR3 has 13 amino acids. Germline V gives CDR1 MDHEN, CDR2 SYDVKM. Here the CDR3 DNA reads TGTGCCAGCAGCCCAGGACAGGGTGGGACAGGGTTCTTC. Protein sequence: CASSPGQGGTGFF.

This clone was recorded a few times. The chain combines TRBV25-1 with TRBJ2-1; D unclear. Trimming cost V 0 bases and J 7 bases, with 7 bases left between them. The CDR3 length is 13 residues. Germline CDR1 and CDR2: MGHDK and SYGVNS. CDR3 residues: CASSEYARNEQFF. The CDR3 region has the DNA TGTGCCAGCAGTGAATATGCCCGGAATGAGCAGTTCTTC. Full variable domain (remainder filled in from reference TRBV25-1 and TRBJ2-1): EADIYQTPRYLVIGTGKKITLECSQTMGHDKMYWYQQDPGMELHLIHYSYGVNSTEKGDLSSESTVSRIRTEHFPLTLESARPSHTSQYLCASSEYARNEQFFGPGTRLTVL.

In its sample, this clone was seen a few times. CDR3 region: CATSRDSWTTGELFF. The CDR3 bases are TGTGCCACCAGCAGAGATTCGTGGACTACCGGGGAGCTGTTTTTT. This chain connects TRBV15 to TRBJ2-2, with D possibly TRBD2 on 5 matching bases. The CDR3 extends over 15 amino acids. V gave up 0 bases and J gave up 5 bases, with 10 bases separating them. Per the germline V gene, CDR1 is LNHNV and CDR2 is YYDKDF (reference sequence).

The chain joins TRBV7-8 to TRBJ2-7; maybe TRBD1 (6 bases). V lost 5 bases and J lost 0, with 20 bases in between. Germline lookup yields CDR1 SGHVS and CDR2 FQNEAQ. The CDR3 spans 17 residues. CDR3 loop: CASSNLQGQTPSYEQYF. The CDR3 DNA follows: TGTGCCAGCAGCAACCTTCAGGGGCAGACGCCCTCCTACGAGCAGTACTTC.

This clone was seen many times. This chain joins TRBV2 and TRBJ2-7, with D maybe TRBD2 (7 bases). Between the trimmed V and J ends, which lost 11 bases and 3 bases, there was a span of 14 bases. Germline loops: CDR1 SNHLY, CDR2 FYNNEI. The CDR3 runs 12 residues. The CDR3 DNA reads as TGTGCCGCGGGGGCCGCGATCTACGAGCAGTACTTC. Protein sequence: CAAGAAIYEQYF.

The chain uses TRBV4-1 and TRBJ2-7, with D hard to call. The CDR3 totals 15 residues. Germline V gene lookup returns CDR1 MGHRA and CDR2 YSYEKL. Trimming cost V 0 bases and J 6 bases, with 15 bases left between them. Here the CDR3 DNA reads TGCGCCAGCAGCCAAGATCAGAGTCAGGTTGTCGAGCAGTACTTC. This translates into CASSQDQSQVVEQYF.